One sample yielded the 9 T cell receptor beta chains listed below, sequenced in a study of T cell responses to AZD1222 COVID-19 vaccine listed by TCRdb under 2021. The library was prepared using the immunoSEQ multiplex PCR assay. As stored in TCRdb, this immuneACCESS dataset retains in-frame rearrangements with V and J assigned. A fraction of the clones does not appear; measured against another copy, unresolved V genes explain less than half of the discrepancy, and the remainder lacks a known reason. The table for this sample lists approximately 210,000 clones; about 95% of them were counted only once. Approximately 1.5% of the sample lies in the top ten. Reading the label with the study, this specimen's time point is: about 28 days (+/-7) after the second vaccine dose. Interpreted using the paper, the treatment or condition label stands for: meningococcal conjugate vaccine given as trial control.

Source: peripheral blood, taken 28 days after the second dose of the MenACWY control vaccine. These receptors were obtained from an adult who received the MenACWY meningococcal vaccine as a control.

This chain uses TRBV2 with TRBJ2-2; 7 nucleotides agree with TRBD1. The CDR3 is made up of 15 amino acids. Germline V gene lookup returns CDR1 SNHLY and CDR2 FYNNEI. Losses at the gene ends were 6 bases for V and 4 bases for J; bases not matched to a gene: 8. CDR3 sequence: CASSQRGRGTGELFF. The CDR3 nucleotides are TGTGCCAGCAGCCAGAGGGGGCGCGGCACCGGGGAGCTGTTTTTT.

This chain connects TRBV6-5 to TRBJ1-3, with 7 bases identical to TRBD1. The CDR3 covers 14 residues. V lost 5 bases, J lost 4 bases, and 5 bases stayed unmatched. Germline CDR1 is MNHEY and CDR2 is SVGAGI. The CDR3 DNA follows: TGTGCCAGCAGTCCGACAGGGATAGGAAACACCATATATTTT. Residues: CASSPTGIGNTIYF.

This chain connects TRBV6-1 to TRBJ2-1; 12 positions agree with TRBD1. The CDR3 runs 16 residues. Trimming at V came to 3 bases and at J to 9 bases, leaving 9 bases not matched to a gene. CDR1 is MNHNS and CDR2 is SASEGT in the germline V gene. This chain's CDR3 is CASSDIPGQGASEQFF. Written as DNA, the CDR3 is TGTGCCAGCAGTGATATCCCGGGACAGGGGGCGAGTGAGCAGTTCTTC.

The chain uses TRBV30 and TRBJ1-6, with 12 bases aligning to TRBD1. Losses at the gene ends were 6 bases for V and 10 bases for J; bases not matched to a gene: 7. CDR1 and CDR2 from the germline V gene are GTSNPN and SVGIG (reference sequence). CDR3 length: 14 amino acids. This CDR3 is CACPGTGGHSPLHF. The CDR3 DNA reads as TGTGCCTGTCCCGGGACAGGGGGCCACTCACCCCTCCACTTT. Supplemented by reference TRBV30 and TRBJ1-6, the full variable domain reads SQTIHQWPATLVQPVGSPLSLECTVEGTSNPNLYWYRQAAGRGLQLLFYSVGIGQISSEVPQNLSASRPQDRQFILSSKKLLLSDSGFYLCACPGTGGHSPLHFGNGTRLTVT.

The CDR3 nucleotides are TGTGCCAGCAGCCCCGTAACTGGCAACTATGGCTACACCTTC. It is translated as CASSPVTGNYGYTF. This chain uses TRBV3-1 (or the pseudogene TRBV3-2) with TRBJ1-2; D remains ambiguous. Germline CDR1 reads LGHDT; CDR2 reads YNNKEL (reference sequence). V lost 4 bases and J lost 2, with 11 bases in between. CDR3 length: 14 residues.

Note on this clone: Distinct nucleotide sequences in the sample also encode this CDR3. The chain couples TRBV9 to TRBJ1-5; D gene ambiguous. Trimming took 0 bases from V and 4 from J, leaving 8 bases between them. The CDR3 spans 14 residues. In germline, CDR1 is SGDLS, CDR2 YYNGEE. The DNA of the CDR3 is TGTGCCAGCAGCGTAGGCGGTAGTAATCAGCCCCAGCATTTT. Amino acids: CASSVGGSNQPQHF.

The chain links TRBV28 to TRBJ1-5, with TRBD1 identical over 7 bases. Germline-derived CDR1 and CDR2 are MDHEN and SYDVKM. This CDR3 has 15 amino acids. J lost 5 bases, V lost 5 bases, and 9 bases had no gene match. Here the CDR3 reads CASSLARQGHQPQHF. Written as DNA, the CDR3 is TGTGCCAGCAGTCTCGCCCGACAGGGACATCAGCCCCAGCATTTT.

The gene calls are TRBV15 and TRBJ2-7, with D possibly matching TRBD1 (6 bases). CDR3 length equals 14 residues. Looked up from germline, CDR1 is LNHNV and CDR2 is YYDKDF (reference sequence). The germline V and J ends were trimmed by 6 bases and 0 bases, with 12 bases remaining between them. The CDR3 region has the DNA TGTGCCACCAGTACAGACAGGCGCTCCTACGAGCAGTACTTC. Encoded protein: CATSTDRRSYEQYF.

The chain couples TRBV3-1 (or the pseudogene TRBV3-2) to TRBJ1-2, with D possibly TRBD1 on 5 matching bases. Trimming left V 1 base short and J 2 bases short, with 5 bases between. The CDR3 consists of 13 residues. CDR1 is LGHDT, CDR2 YNNKEL, per germline (reference sequence). The CDR3 loop reads CASSQGQNYGYTF. CDR3 DNA: TGTGCCAGCAGCCAAGGACAGAACTATGGCTACACCTTC.